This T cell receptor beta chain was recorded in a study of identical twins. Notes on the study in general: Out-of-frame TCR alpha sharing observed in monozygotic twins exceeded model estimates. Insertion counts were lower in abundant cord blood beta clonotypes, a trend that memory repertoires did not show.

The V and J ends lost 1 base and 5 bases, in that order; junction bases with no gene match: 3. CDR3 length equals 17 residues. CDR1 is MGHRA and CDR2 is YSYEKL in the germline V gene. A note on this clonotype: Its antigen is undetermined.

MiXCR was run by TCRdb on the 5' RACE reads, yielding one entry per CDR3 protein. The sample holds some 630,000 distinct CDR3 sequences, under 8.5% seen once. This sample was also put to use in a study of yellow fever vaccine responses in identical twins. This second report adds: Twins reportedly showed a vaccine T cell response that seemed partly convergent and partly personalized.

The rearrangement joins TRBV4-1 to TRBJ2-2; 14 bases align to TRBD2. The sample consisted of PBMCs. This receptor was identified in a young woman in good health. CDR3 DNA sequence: TGCGCCAGCAGCCAAGGACTAGCGGGGGGGCGTACCGGGGAGCTGTTTTTT. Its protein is CASSQGLAGGRTGELFF.